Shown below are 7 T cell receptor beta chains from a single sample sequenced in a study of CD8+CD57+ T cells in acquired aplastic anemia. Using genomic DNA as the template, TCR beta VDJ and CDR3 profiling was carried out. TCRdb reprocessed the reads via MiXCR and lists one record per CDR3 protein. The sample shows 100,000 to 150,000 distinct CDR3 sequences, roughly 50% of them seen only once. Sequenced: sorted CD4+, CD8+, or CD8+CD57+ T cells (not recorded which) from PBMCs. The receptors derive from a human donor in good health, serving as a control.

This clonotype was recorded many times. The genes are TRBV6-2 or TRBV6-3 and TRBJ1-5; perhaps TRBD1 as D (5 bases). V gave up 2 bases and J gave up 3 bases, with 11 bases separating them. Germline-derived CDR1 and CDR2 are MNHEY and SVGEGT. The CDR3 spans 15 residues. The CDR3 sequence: CASSYGGEHNQPQHF. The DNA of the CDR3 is TGTGCCAGCAGTTACGGGGGGGAGCACAATCAGCCCCAGCATTTT.

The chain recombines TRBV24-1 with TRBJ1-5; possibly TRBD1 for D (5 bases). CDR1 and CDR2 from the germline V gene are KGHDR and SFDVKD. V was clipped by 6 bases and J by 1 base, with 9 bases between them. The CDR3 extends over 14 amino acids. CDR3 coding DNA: TGTGCCACCAGTAGCGCAGGGAGCAATCAGCCCCAGCATTTT. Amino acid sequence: CATSSAGSNQPQHF.

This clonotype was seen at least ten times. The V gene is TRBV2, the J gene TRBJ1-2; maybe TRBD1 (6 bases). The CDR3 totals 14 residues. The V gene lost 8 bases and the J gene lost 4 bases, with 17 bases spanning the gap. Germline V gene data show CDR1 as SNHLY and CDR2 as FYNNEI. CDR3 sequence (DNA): TGTGCCAGCTCTTCGTTGGGGGGCTTCTATGGCTACACCTTC. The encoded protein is CASSSLGGFYGYTF.

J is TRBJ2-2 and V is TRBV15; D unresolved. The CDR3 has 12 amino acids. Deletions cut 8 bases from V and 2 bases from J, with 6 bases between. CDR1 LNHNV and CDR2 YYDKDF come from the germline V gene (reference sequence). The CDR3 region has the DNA TGTGCCACCGGTCTTAACACCGGGGAGCTGTTTTTT. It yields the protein CATGLNTGELFF.

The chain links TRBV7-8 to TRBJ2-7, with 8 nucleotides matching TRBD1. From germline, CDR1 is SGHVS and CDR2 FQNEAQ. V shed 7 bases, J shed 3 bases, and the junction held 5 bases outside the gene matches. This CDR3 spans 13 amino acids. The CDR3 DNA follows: TGTGCCAGCACCACAGGGGGTATCTACGAGCAGTACTTC. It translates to CASTTGGIYEQYF. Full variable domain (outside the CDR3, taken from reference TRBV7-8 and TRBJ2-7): GAGVSQSPRYKVAKRGQDVALRCDPISGHVSLFWYQQALGQGPEFLTYFQNEAQLDKSGLPSDRFFAERPEGSVSTLKIQRTQQEDSAVYLCASTTGGIYEQYFGPGTRLTVT.

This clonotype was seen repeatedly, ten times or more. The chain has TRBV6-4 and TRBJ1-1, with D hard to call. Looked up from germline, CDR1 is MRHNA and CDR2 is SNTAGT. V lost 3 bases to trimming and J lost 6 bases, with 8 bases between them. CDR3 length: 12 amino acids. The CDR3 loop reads CASSEPGAEAFF. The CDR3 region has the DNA TGTGCCAGCAGTGAGCCAGGAGCTGAAGCTTTCTTT.

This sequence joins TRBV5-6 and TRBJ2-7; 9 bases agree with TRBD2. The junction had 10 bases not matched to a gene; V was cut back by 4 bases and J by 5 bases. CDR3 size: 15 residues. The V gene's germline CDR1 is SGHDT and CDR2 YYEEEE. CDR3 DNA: TGTGCCAGCAGCCGCCACTTAGCGGGGGAGGACGAGCAGTACTTC. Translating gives CASSRHLAGEDEQYF.